This TCR beta chain originates from a study of blood T cell repertoires in COVID-19. Participants were aged about 18 to 100 years from more than 20 US areas. Trimming took 0 bases from V and 8 from J, leaving 16 bases between them. This CDR3 is 15 amino acids long. Germline CDR1 reads GTSNPN; CDR2 reads SVGIG (reference sequence). In the authors' workflow: Quantification of nucleated cells was approximated via reference gene primer amplification. The repertoire was sequenced with immunoSEQ multiplex PCR; TCRdb's copy has only in-frame clones and lacks some. V and J calls and clone size are those listed in that table; D and trimming were worked out from the DNA. The sample carries under 300,000 clones, roughly 86% recorded once.

The J gene is TRBJ1-4, the V gene TRBV30, with D possibly TRBD1 on 5 matching bases. The sequenced sample was PBMCs or T cells enriched from blood (not recorded which). This clonotype originated in an older woman who had recovered from COVID-19. The CDR3 DNA reads as TGTGCCTGGAGTGTACAAGGGGTGCCGCGGGAAAAACTGTTTTTT. Amino acid sequence: CAWSVQGVPREKLFF.